Presented here are 31 T cell receptor beta chains from one specimen sequenced in a study of tumor-infiltrating lymphocytes in primary liver carcinoma. cDNA specific to TCR beta was made from roughly 500 ng of total RNA, with a constant-region primer employed for priming. Three-round nested multiplex PCR performed with slightly modified ARM-PCR produced the TCR beta libraries. Running 9 to 11 cycles apiece, the first two PCR rounds relied on TRBV1-TRBV30 forward primers together with a C-beta reverse primer. TCRdb used MiXCR to reprocess the multiplex PCR reads, holding one entry per CDR3 protein. The sample yields hundreds of thousands of distinct CDR3 sequences, approximately 54% seen once. Germline DNA was also extracted, with blood RNA taken from unsorted whole blood. The sequencing sample was made of peripheral blood. These receptors came from a woman aged 25 to 39 with primary liver carcinoma and hepatitis B virus infection.

The rearrangement links TRBV6-1 to TRBJ2-7; possibly TRBD2 for D (5 bases). Trimming took off 8 bases at V and 0 bases at J, with 14 bases between the two ends. Per germline, CDR1 MNHNS and CDR2 SASEGT. This CDR3 comprises 14 residues. CDR3 coding DNA: TGTGCCAGCGAAGAGAGGAGGAGCTCCTACGAGCAGTACTTC. Its protein product is CASEERRSSYEQYF.

Remarks on this clonotype: This may arise from a read error, as a much more abundant clone is one base away. The V and J genes are TRBV12-3 or TRBV12-4 and TRBJ1-5, with D possibly TRBD1 on 5 matching bases. The CDR3 extends over 14 amino acids. Deletions cut 5 bases from V and 5 bases from J, with 13 bases between. The CDR3 coding sequence is TGTGCCAGCAGTCCTGGACATGGCGATCAGCCCCAGCATTTT. It translates to CASSPGHGDQPQHF.

About this clonotype: This may arise from a read error, as a much more abundant clone is one base away. The J gene is TRBJ1-5, the V gene TRBV29-1; D is perhaps TRBD1 (6 bases). The V gene lost 4 bases and the J gene lost 2 bases, with 9 bases spanning the gap. In germline, CDR1 is SQVTM, CDR2 ANQGSEA. This CDR3 is 13 amino acids long. The CDR3 nucleotides are TGCAGCGTTGCCAGGGGTGGCAATCAGCCCCAGCATTTT. Translated: CSVARGGNQPQHF. Together with reference TRBV29-1 and TRBJ1-5, the CDR3 gives the full variable domain: SAVISQKPSRDICQRGTSLTIQCQVDSQVTMMFWYRQQPGQSLTLIATANQGSEATYESGFVIDKFPISRPNLTFSTLTVSNMSPEDSSIYLCSVARGGNQPQHFGDGTRLSIL.

This clonotype was detected only a few times. The chain recombines TRBV4-2 with TRBJ2-2; possibly TRBD2 for D (6 bases). The CDR3 contains 14 residues. The germline CDR1 and CDR2 sequences are LGHNA and YNFKEQ. Trimming stripped 7 bases from V and 4 bases from J, with 13 bases between. The DNA for the CDR3 is TGTGCCAGCACCCAGCGGGTCGGCACCGGGGAGCTGTTTTTT. Encoded protein: CASTQRVGTGELFF.

As to this clonotype: A read error may produce the germline difference seen at one junction end. The chain uses TRBV12-3 or TRBV12-4 and TRBJ2-1, with 11 bases lining up with TRBD2. This CDR3 is 16 amino acids long. The chain's CDR3 is CASSSPTSGESAEQFF. The CDR3 DNA is TGCGCCAGCAGTTCCCCGACTAGCGGGGAATCCGCTGAGCAGTTCTTC.

A remark on this clonotype: The CDR3 does not close with the conserved phenylalanine or tryptophan, likely indicating a read error. The chain carries TRBV29-1 and TRBJ2-7; D remains unclear. There are 12 residues in the CDR3. Germline CDR1 SQVTM, CDR2 ANQGSEA. In DNA, the CDR3 is TGCAGCGTTCGGCCAAGCCCCTACAAGCAGTACATC. Its translation: CSVRPSPYKQYI.

With respect to this clonotype: Given a much more abundant clone one base away, this may be a read error. J is TRBJ2-1 and V is TRBV29-1; 12 positions agree with TRBD2. Germline assignment: CDR1 SQVTM and CDR2 ANQGSEA. The CDR3 extends over 15 amino acids. CDR3 nucleotide sequence: TGCGGCGTTGAAGCCCGACTAGCGGGAGTGCATGAGCAGTTCTTC. Encoded protein: CGVEARLAGVHEQFF.

The V call is TRBV28, the J call TRBJ2-3; D is perhaps TRBD1 (6 bases). The CDR3 totals 17 residues. Per the germline V gene, CDR1 is MDHEN and CDR2 is SYDVKM. V lost 6 bases to trimming and J lost 9 bases, with 28 bases between them. CDR3 coding DNA: TGTGCCAGCAGCCGCCCTCTCCCTCGGGACACCCATTTAACGCAGTATTTT. Its protein product is CASSRPLPRDTHLTQYF.

In regard to this clonotype: A read error may produce the germline difference seen at one junction end. The chain carries TRBV11-2 and TRBJ2-4, with D possibly being TRBD2 (6 bases). The germline gives CDR1 SGHAT, CDR2 FQNNGV. This CDR3 contains 14 residues. CDR3 region: CAGSPRDLGDIQYF. The CDR3 DNA reads as TGTGCCGGCAGCCCCCGGGACTTGGGAGACATTCAGTACTTC.

A remark on this clonotype: A junction end diverges from the germline sequence, so it may reflect a read error. V gene TRBV6-2 or TRBV6-3 combines with J gene TRBJ1-1; maybe TRBD1 (5 bases). CDR3 length: 12 residues. In germline, CDR1 is MNHEY, CDR2 SVGEGT. The CDR3 region is CVSSYRRTEAFF. The CDR3 region has the DNA TGTGTCAGCAGTTACAGGCGGACTGAAGCTTTCTTT.

The chain combines TRBV4-3 with TRBJ1-2; possible D gene TRBD1, 5 bases. Germline CDR1 LGHNA, CDR2 YSLEER. This CDR3 has 17 residues. The V end lost 0 bases, the J end lost 2 bases, and 16 bases lay between the germline ends. The CDR3 region has the DNA TGCGCCAGCAGCCAAGAGAAGGGGAGTTCAGGAAACTATGGCTACACCTTC. It is translated as CASSQEKGSSGNYGYTF.

Concerning this clonotype itself: A junction boundary mismatches the germline segment, possibly from a read error. The J gene is TRBJ2-7, the V gene TRBV11-2; 10 positions match TRBD2. The CDR3 is made up of 17 amino acids. Germline V gene sequence: CDR1 SGHAT, CDR2 FQNNGV. The CDR3 loop is CTSSFVTSGRRTYEQCF. The DNA of the CDR3 is TGTACCAGCAGCTTTGTGACTAGCGGGCGGAGGACCTACGAGCAGTGCTTC. The whole variable domain, filled in from reference TRBV11-2 and TRBJ2-7, reads EAGVAQSPRYKIIEKRQSVAFWCNPISGHATLYWYQQILGQGPKLLIQFQNNGVVDDSQLPKDRFSAERLKGVDSTLKIQPAKLEDSAVYLCTSSFVTSGRRTYEQCFGPGTRLTVT.

Turning to this clonotype: A much bigger clone sits one base away, suggesting this may be a read error. V usage is TRBV12-3 or TRBV12-4 and J usage is TRBJ2-1, with 7 bases aligning to TRBD2. The CDR3 loop spans 14 amino acids. The chain's CDR3 is CSSSVGGPYNEQFF. CDR3 nucleotide sequence: TGTTCCAGCAGTGTGGGAGGGCCCTACAATGAGCAGTTCTTC.

V usage is TRBV6-9 and J usage is TRBJ2-1, with 8 nucleotides matching TRBD2. The CDR3 is made up of 14 amino acids. Germline V gives CDR1 MNHGY, CDR2 SVAAGI. V dropped 4 bases and J dropped 7; count of bases not matched to a gene: 6. The CDR3 loop reads CASSSEREWNEQFF. The CDR3 bases are TGTGCCAGCAGTTCAGAGCGGGAGTGGAATGAGCAGTTCTTC.

The V gene is TRBV11-2, the J gene TRBJ2-5; 10 bases are shared with TRBD1. The CDR3 extends over 14 amino acids. V lost 3 bases and J lost 11; bases outside the gene matches: 9. From germline, CDR1 is SGHAT and CDR2 FQNNGV. Written as DNA, the CDR3 is TGTGCCAGCAGCTTGACAGGGGGCCGACATGAGCAGTACTTC. Protein product: CASSLTGGRHEQYF.

The gene calls are TRBV7-3 and TRBJ2-2; TRBD2 agrees at 7 bases. Germline CDR1 is SGHTA and CDR2 is FQGTGA. The CDR3 extends over 14 amino acids. CDR3 in amino acids: CATREEENTGELFF. In DNA form, the CDR3 reads TGTGCGACACGGGAGGAGGAGAACACCGGGGAGCTGTTTTTT.

Notes on this clonotype: A much larger clone is a single base away; this may be a read error. This chain uses TRBV4-2 with TRBJ1-1, with D possibly matching TRBD1 (5 bases). This CDR3 comprises 19 residues. Germline CDR1 LGHNA, CDR2 YNFKEQ. CDR3 residues: CAGSQLIPRPGRMNTEAFF. CDR3 sequence (DNA): TGTGCCGGCAGCCAACTGATCCCACGCCCGGGACGGATGAACACTGAAGCTTTCTTT.

This clonotype came up a few times. This sequence joins TRBV12-3 or TRBV12-4 and TRBJ1-2; D is perhaps TRBD1 (5 bases). The CDR3 consists of 14 residues. V lost 0 bases and J lost 12, with 17 bases in between. The CDR3 DNA reads as TGTGCCAGCAGTTTAGCGGGGGTCGAGGGTAGCCACACCTTC. This encodes CASSLAGVEGSHTF.

This clonotype was seen at least ten times. The chain links TRBV4-1 to TRBJ2-7, with D possibly being TRBD1 (5 bases). The CDR3 contains 17 residues. Per the germline V gene, CDR1 is MGHRA and CDR2 is YSYEKL. V lost 2 bases, J lost 2 bases, and 19 bases lay in between. The CDR3 bases are TGCGCCAGCAGCCAATTGGGGCCCGCTTCTCCCACCTACGAGCAGTACTTC. It translates to CASSQLGPASPTYEQYF.

A note on this clonotype: It may be a read error: a sequence one base away is much more abundant. The V gene is TRBV6-5, the J gene TRBJ2-3; possible D gene TRBD2, 6 bases. The CDR3 is made up of 15 amino acids. Deletions cut 2 bases from V and 4 bases from J, with 13 bases between. Germline-derived CDR1 and CDR2 are MNHEY and SVGAGI. The CDR3 loop is CASSYKASESDTQYF. The CDR3 region has the DNA TGTGCCAGCAGTTACAAGGCTAGCGAGTCAGATACGCAGTATTTT.

Regarding this clonotype: At one end, the junction sequence differs from germline, possibly due to a read error. The rearrangement links TRBV11-2 to TRBJ2-3; maybe TRBD2 (5 bases). There are 15 residues in the CDR3. Germline V gene sequence: CDR1 SGHAT, CDR2 FQNNGV. The CDR3 loop reads CASCLSGTSTDMQYF. CDR3 DNA sequence: TGTGCCAGCTGCTTGAGCGGAACGAGCACAGATATGCAGTATTTT.

This clonotype has only one observation. The rearrangement links TRBV29-1 to TRBJ2-7, with 10 bases identical to TRBD2. CDR3 length equals 16 residues. Trimming removed 4 bases from V and 6 bases from J; junction bases left unmatched: 15. Looked up from germline, CDR1 is SQVTM and CDR2 is ANQGSEA. CDR3 protein: CSVGLAGAHNPLEQYF. The CDR3 DNA follows: TGCAGCGTTGGGCTAGCGGGAGCTCACAACCCTCTCGAGCAGTACTTC.

In regard to this clonotype: One end of the junction is discordant with germline, which a read error may explain. The rearrangement joins TRBV7-9 to TRBJ1-1; possible D gene TRBD1, 5 bases. Germline CDR1 reads SEHNR; CDR2 reads FQNEAQ (reference sequence). The CDR3 runs to 14 residues. The CDR3: CTSSPQGGMPEAFF. The CDR3 DNA reads TGTACCAGCAGTCCTCAGGGAGGTATGCCTGAAGCTTTCTTT.

The V and J genes are TRBV29-1 and TRBJ2-7; D is undetermined. V gave up 5 bases and J gave up 5 bases, with 16 bases separating them. The CDR3 loop spans 13 amino acids. CDR1 is SQVTM and CDR2 is ANQGSEA in the germline V gene. The CDR3 sequence: CSVREALTNEQYF. CDR3 DNA sequence: TGCAGCGTTCGAGAGGCTTTGACCAACGAGCAGTACTTC.

In regard to this clonotype: The junction differs from germline at one of its ends, possibly a read error. The V and J genes are TRBV6-5 and TRBJ2-2, with D possibly TRBD2 on 5 matching bases. The CDR3 contains 15 residues. In germline, CDR1 is MNHEY, CDR2 SVGAGI. The CDR3 DNA reads as TGTGCCAGCAGTATGGAAGGGTCTGGCACCGGGGAGCTGTCTTTT. Amino acids: CASSMEGSGTGELSF.

Note on this clonotype: A much larger clonotype is one base distant, so this may be a read error. This chain connects TRBV6-6 to TRBJ1-2; 7 positions match TRBD1. Per the germline V gene, CDR1 is MNHNY and CDR2 is SVGAGI (reference sequence). The CDR3 length is 15 residues. In nucleotides, the CDR3 is TGTGCCAGCAGCTCAAGGACAGGAATCAACTATGGCTACCCCTTC. The encoded protein is CASSSRTGINYGYPF.

On this clonotype itself: A much larger clone lies one base from this, so it may be a read error. The rearrangement links TRBV29-1 to TRBJ1-4; D is possibly TRBD1 (6 bases). Germline assignment: CDR1 SQVTM and CDR2 ANQGSEA. This CDR3 region has 14 residues. CDR3 in DNA: TGCAGCGCCCGGGACACAACGTCTAATAAAAAACTGTTTTTT. It encodes CSARDTTSNKKLFF.

Regarding this clonotype: A much more abundant neighbour one base away suggests this may be a read error. This chain uses TRBV10-3 with TRBJ2-5; no definite D call. CDR1 and CDR2 from the germline V gene are ENHRY and SYGVKD. This CDR3 has 12 amino acids. CDR3 DNA: TGTGCCATCACTGAGTCCCCCCAAACCCAGTACTTC. It translates to CAITESPQTQYF.

About this clonotype: Here the CDR3 omits its conserved ending phenylalanine or tryptophan, so a read error is the likely source. The V and J genes are TRBV11-2 and TRBJ2-5; TRBD1 agrees at 9 bases. The J segment lost 4 bases and the V segment lost 5 bases, leaving 11 bases of the junction unmatched. Germline CDR1 reads SGHAT; CDR2 reads FQNNGV. The CDR3 has 16 amino acids. The CDR3 here is CASSTRTGGARETQYS. The CDR3 DNA is TGTGCCAGCAGCACAAGAACAGGGGGCGCGAGAGAGACCCAGTACTCT.

Details on this clonotype: An end of the junction does not agree with germline; a read error may underlie this. CDR3 sequence: CASSPYRGKLFF. The CDR3 nucleotides read TGTGCTAGCAGCCCATATAGGGGAAAACTGTTTTTT. The chain links TRBV7-8 to TRBJ1-4; tentative D call: TRBD1 (5 bases). Germline loops: CDR1 SGHVS, CDR2 FQNEAQ. The CDR3 totals 12 residues.

J is TRBJ2-7 and V is TRBV14; the match to TRBD2 covers 12 bases. Germline CDR1 and CDR2: SGHDN and FVKESK. The CDR3 consists of 15 residues. CDR3 residues: CTTSQSILAGGEQYF. CDR3 DNA: TGTACCACCAGCCAATCCATACTAGCGGGGGGCGAGCAGTACTTC.